The rows below give T cell receptor beta chains drawn from one sample of a study of blood T cell repertoires in COVID-19. Profiled with immunoSEQ multiplex PCR; TCRdb holds only in-frame clones, not every one. The table shows around 340,000 clones, with roughly 87% occurring only once. The sequencing input was peripheral blood. These receptors came from a woman between 55 and 75 years old with COVID-19, enrolled during active disease. The CDR3 runs from the conserved cysteine through the conserved F or W. Fields, in order: J gene, D gene, clone size, V gene, CDR3 DNA, CDR3 protein. A D gene is named only where the DNA matches it firmly. Part of the rows lack a size; the others show once, few, many or a class for expanded clones.

TRBJ1-2	NA	NA	TRBV7-9	TGTGCCAGCAGCTTAGATGGCAGGGGAGGGAATGGCTACACCTTC	CASSLDGRGGNGYTF
TRBJ2-2	TRBD2	few	TRBV5-5	TGTGCCAGCAGCCCCATGGGGGGGACCACCGGGGAGCTGTTTTTT	CASSPMGGTTGELFF
TRBJ1-2	TRBD1	NA	TRBV5-6	TGTGCCAGCAGCTGGATGACAGGGATGAACGGCTACACCTTC	CASSWMTGMNGYTF
TRBJ1-1	TRBD1	NA	TRBV6-5	TGTGCCAGCAGATTGACAGGGGCGAACACTGAAGCTTTCTTT	CASRLTGANTEAFF
TRBJ1-2	NA	NA	TRBV6-5	TGTGCCAGCAGTTACTCCGGGGGTTCTGGCTACACCTTC	CASSYSGGSGYTF
TRBJ1-3	TRBD1	NA	TRBV30	TGTGCCTGGAGTCGGACAGGCTCTGGAAACACCATATATTTT	CAWSRTGSGNTIYF
TRBJ2-2	NA	NA	TRBV5-1	TGCGCCAGCTCTCCCGGACAGTCCACCGGGGAGCTGTTTTTT	CASSPGQSTGELFF
TRBJ1-1	NA	NA	TRBV18	TGTGCCAGCTCACCCCGACAGATCCCTGAAGCTTTCTTT	CASSPRQIPEAFF
TRBJ2-1	NA	NA	TRBV5-8	TGTGCCAGCAGCTTGGAGTGGGGGGTTGAGCAGTTCTTC	CASSLEWGVEQFF
TRBJ1-2	TRBD1	NA	TRBV28	TGTGCCAGCAGCCAGGGGGTTGGGTATGGCTACACCTTC	CASSQGVGYGYTF
TRBJ2-6	NA	NA	TRBV3-1/TRBV3-2	TGTGCCAGCAGCCAAGATCAACCCCTATCTGGGGCCAACGTCCTGACTTTC	CASSQDQPLSGANVLTF
TRBJ2-2	NA	NA	TRBV7-3	TGTGCCAGCAGCTTACTCTCCGGGGCCGGGGAGCTGTTTTTT	CASSLLSGAGELFF
TRBJ1-2	TRBD1	once	TRBV14	TGTGCCAGCAGCCAAGATTTTTCAGGGGGGAATGGCTACACCTTC	CASSQDFSGGNGYTF
TRBJ2-2	TRBD1	NA	TRBV5-1	TGCGCCAGCAGCTTCTCCGGGACAGGGGGCGCGGTGGGCACCGGGGAGCTGTTTTTT	CASSFSGTGGAVGTGELFF
TRBJ2-3	TRBD1	NA	TRBV6-5	TGTGCCAGCATTCGACAGGGTTCAGATACGCAGTATTTT	CASIRQGSDTQYF
TRBJ1-6	NA	NA	TRBV18	TGTGCCAGCTCACCCCGGGGTAGCTCCTATAATTCACCCCTCCACTTT	CASSPRGSSYNSPLHF
TRBJ2-3	NA	NA	TRBV24-1	TGTGCCACCAGTGACTACAGCACAGATACGCAGTATTTT	CATSDYSTDTQYF
TRBJ2-7	NA	NA	TRBV12-3/TRBV12-4	TGTGCCAGCAAGTTTTCATCGAGCTACGAGCAGTACTTC	CASKFSSSYEQYF
TRBJ1-2	NA	NA	TRBV21-1	TGTGCCAGCAGCACCGGGGAACAGGGGTATGGCTACACCTTC	CASSTGEQGYGYTF
TRBJ2-3	NA	NA	TRBV18	TGTGCCAGCTCACCGGTGGGAAGGGGTAGCACAGATACGCAGTATTTT	CASSPVGRGSTDTQYF
TRBJ2-2	TRBD1	NA	TRBV3-1/TRBV3-2	TGTGCCAGCAGCCGCACGGGGACAGACACCGGGGAGCTGTTTTTT	CASSRTGTDTGELFF
TRBJ1-2	NA	NA	TRBV3-1/TRBV3-2	TGTGCCAGCAGTCTCTTTGGGGCGGAAGGCTACACCTTC	CASSLFGAEGYTF
TRBJ2-1	TRBD1	NA	TRBV7-3	TGTGCCAGCAGCCCAGACAGGGGTCGCTACAATGAGCAGTTCTTC	CASSPDRGRYNEQFF
TRBJ2-1	TRBD2	NA	TRBV2	TGTGCCAGCAAGGGTAGCGGGGGGAATGAGCAGTTCTTC	CASKGSGGNEQFF
TRBJ1-4	NA	NA	TRBV7-2	TGTGCCAGCAGCTATGATGGAGGGGCGGAAAAACTGTTTTTT	CASSYDGGAEKLFF
TRBJ1-3	NA	NA	TRBV5-1	TGCGCCAGCAGCTTGGATCGGGGAGGTAACTCTGGAAACACCATATATTTT	CASSLDRGGNSGNTIYF
TRBJ2-3	TRBD2	once	TRBV9	TGTGCCAGCAGCGTAGGCGGGGGACGGACAGATACGCAGTATTTT	CASSVGGGRTDTQYF
TRBJ2-6	TRBD1	NA	TRBV19	TGTGCCAGTAGTACGACAGGGTCTGGGGCCAACGTCCTGACTTTC	CASSTTGSGANVLTF
TRBJ1-4	NA	NA	TRBV6-6	TGTGCCAGCAGTTACGAGGGTAGGCTGTTTTTT	CASSYEGRLFF
TRBJ1-2	TRBD1	NA	TRBV6-5	TGTGCCAGCAGTTACTCGGTCGGTCGGACAGGGTATGGCTACACCTTC	CASSYSVGRTGYGYTF
TRBJ1-1	NA	NA	TRBV27	TGTGCCAGCAGCCTGCGGCAGGGGAACACTGAAGCTTTCTTT	CASSLRQGNTEAFF